The rows below give T cell receptor beta chains drawn from one sample of a study of cytomegalovirus exposure and HLA in healthy donors. Assay: immunoSEQ multiplex PCR; the TCRdb copy retains only in-frame clones and omits some. The table lists 150,000 or so clones, roughly 72% of them singletons. The sequenced material came from PBMCs. The receptor source for this set is a man aged 35-49 years in good health and CMV-seropositive. Each CDR3 is given without its conserved first and last residue. Each record gives: CDR3 protein, V gene, CDR3 length.

CDR3aa: ASSWGQGATEAF
v_gene: TRBV5-6
len: 12

CDR3aa: ASRPQGPPNSPLH
v_gene: TRBV19
len: 13

CDR3aa: AISGDIYGYT
v_gene: TRBV10-3
len: 10

CDR3aa: ASSPDGAQRGSGDTQY
v_gene: TRBV5-6
len: 16

CDR3aa: ASAQWGARADTQY
v_gene: TRBV12-5
len: 13

CDR3aa: ASSLDRLYGYT
v_gene: TRBV5-5
len: 11

CDR3aa: ASIPAGGSGNTIY
v_gene: TRBV19
len: 13

CDR3aa: ASSQDGRAGPPLH
v_gene: TRBV4-3
len: 13

CDR3aa: ASSARQGANTEAF
v_gene: TRBV27
len: 13

CDR3aa: ASSPSDREVTEKLF
v_gene: TRBV5-1
len: 14

CDR3aa: ATWASGGRQPQH
v_gene: TRBV27
len: 12

CDR3aa: ASTRGGVADTQY
v_gene: TRBV7-2
len: 12

CDR3aa: ASSALVGGNYGYT
v_gene: TRBV25-1
len: 13

CDR3aa: ASSSGTRNTGELF
v_gene: TRBV5-8
len: 13

CDR3aa: ASSVTATSGNTIY
v_gene: TRBV6-1
len: 13

CDR3aa: AISTGQQLTYEQY
v_gene: TRBV10-3
len: 13

CDR3aa: ASSPLLGAGNTGELF
v_gene: TRBV4-2
len: 15

CDR3aa: ASSPRGGALNEKLF
v_gene: TRBV7-9
len: 14

CDR3aa: ASSYEPDTQY
v_gene: TRBV6-7
len: 10

CDR3aa: ASSGHGGSASTDTQY
v_gene: TRBV9
len: 15

CDR3aa: ASSPKRQGADTQY
v_gene: TRBV18
len: 13

CDR3aa: ARDRGRDEAF
v_gene: TRBV6-4
len: 10

CDR3aa: ASSPSRATNEKLF
v_gene: TRBV11-2
len: 13

CDR3aa: ASSSGQLNSPLH
v_gene: TRBV2
len: 12

CDR3aa: ASSLERDTYEQY
v_gene: TRBV5-1
len: 12

CDR3aa: ASSQVPRQSTGELF
v_gene: TRBV4-1
len: 14

CDR3aa: ASDQGFSQRNTIY
v_gene: TRBV19
len: 13

CDR3aa: ASSRTTSTDTQY
v_gene: TRBV19
len: 12

CDR3aa: ASSYSGGDQPQH
v_gene: TRBV7-9
len: 12

CDR3aa: ASSRQVGEGGGEQY
v_gene: TRBV7-2
len: 14

CDR3aa: ASLLQGYEQY
v_gene: TRBV6-1
len: 10

CDR3aa: ASSKGTGSLIYT
v_gene: TRBV6-5
len: 12

CDR3aa: AWSEFGGATNEKLF
v_gene: TRBV30
len: 14

CDR3aa: ASSTLLGGDEKLF
v_gene: TRBV27
len: 13

CDR3aa: ASSFDTKGSGELF
v_gene: TRBV27
len: 13

CDR3aa: ASTKTSGGGELF
v_gene: TRBV7-2
len: 12

CDR3aa: VSGPWALGDQPQH
v_gene: TRBV19
len: 13

CDR3aa: ASSPGQGRTEAF
v_gene: TRBV27
len: 12

CDR3aa: ASSINRGSYEQY
v_gene: TRBV19
len: 12

CDR3aa: ASSFGPGGGGEQY
v_gene: TRBV9
len: 13

CDR3aa: ASSLRDRVRYEQY
v_gene: TRBV27
len: 13